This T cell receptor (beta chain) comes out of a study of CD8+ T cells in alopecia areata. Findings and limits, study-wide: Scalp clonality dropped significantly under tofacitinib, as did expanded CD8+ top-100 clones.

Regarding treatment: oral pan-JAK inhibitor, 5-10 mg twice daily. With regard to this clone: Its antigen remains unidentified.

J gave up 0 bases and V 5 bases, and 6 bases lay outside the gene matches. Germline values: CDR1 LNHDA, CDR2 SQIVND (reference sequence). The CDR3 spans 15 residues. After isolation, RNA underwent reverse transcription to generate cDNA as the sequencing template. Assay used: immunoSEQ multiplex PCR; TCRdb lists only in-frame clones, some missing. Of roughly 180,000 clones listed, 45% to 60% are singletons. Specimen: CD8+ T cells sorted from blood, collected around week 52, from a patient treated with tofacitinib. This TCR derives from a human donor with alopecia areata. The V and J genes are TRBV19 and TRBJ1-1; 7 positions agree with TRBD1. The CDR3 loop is CASSEEQGLNTEAFF. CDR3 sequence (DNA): TGTGCCAGTAGTGAAGAACAGGGGTTGAACACTGAAGCTTTCTTT.